The clone carrying this TCR beta chain has just one count. As yet, its antigen is unknown. This entry is derived from a study of shared clonotypes between healthy human individuals. The protocol was immunoSEQ multiplex PCR, while the TCRdb copy is restricted to in-frame clones and leaves out a portion. The sample contains roughly 500,000 clones, approximately 95% of which appear only once. The CDR3 has 14 amino acids. Germline CDR1 LNHDA, CDR2 SQIVND (reference sequence). J was trimmed by 6 bases and V by 4 bases; bases with no gene match: 7. The study, taken as a whole, reports: Clonotypes which were not shared had lower generation probabilities than clonotypes that all four donors shared.

This chain uses TRBV19 with TRBJ2-7, with 9 bases that match TRBD2. The sequence was collected from a woman aged 25 to 45 in good health. The material sequenced was naive CD4+ T cells sorted from blood. As to subset: CD45RA+ positively selected. CDR3 sequence: CASSSAGGPSEQYF. The DNA for the CDR3 is TGTGCCAGTAGTAGCGCGGGAGGGCCCTCCGAGCAGTACTTC.